This TCR beta chain came from a study of blood T cell repertoires in COVID-19. Background on the study: Donors in the United States, Italy and Spain gave samples during acute or convalescent COVID-19.

Seattle's cohort entered during active infection and was followed longitudinally. This table comes from immunoSEQ multiplex PCR, and its TCRdb copy is limited to in-frame clones, with some not included. The sample records 250,000 to 350,000 clones, almost 90% being singletons. The CDR3 consists of 15 residues. Germline CDR1 is MNHNS and CDR2 is SASEGT. V dropped 2 bases and J dropped 0; count of bases not matched to a gene: 4. The TCR was taken from a woman aged 25 to 39 with COVID-19, enrolled during active disease. The chain uses TRBV6-1 and TRBJ2-7; 7 bases fit TRBD2. The material sequenced was peripheral blood. CDR3 loop: CASSELAESSYEQYF. Written as DNA, the CDR3 is TGTGCCAGCAGTGAACTAGCGGAGAGCTCCTACGAGCAGTACTTC.